The 28 T cell receptor beta chains below come from one sample, sequenced in a study of response to subunit inactivated influenza vaccine. TCRdb fed the RT-PCR reads into MiXCR, producing one record per CDR3 protein. The table records more than 450,000 distinct CDR3 sequences, about 11% of them present only once. This sample also belongs to another study, concerning T cells expressing NK-cell markers. Turning to that study: 5'RACE template switching with UMIs produced the TCR beta cDNA.

The sequencing used PBMCs from blood, collected on the day of vaccination. All receptors derive from a man aged 45 to 65 who received an inactivated influenza vaccine.

The V and J genes are TRBV7-2 and TRBJ2-5, with TRBD2 matching over 9 bases. Germline assignment: CDR1 SGHTA and CDR2 FQGNSA. Trimming removed 3 bases from V and 9 bases from J; junction bases left unmatched: 11. The CDR3 runs 15 residues. The CDR3 loop reads CASSLASGARVSQYF. The DNA for the CDR3 is TGTGCCAGCAGCTTGGCTAGCGGGGCCCGGGTGTCCCAGTACTTC.

The chain combines TRBV4-3 with TRBJ2-1, with D unclear. The CDR3 spans 15 residues. Germline lookup yields CDR1 LGHNA and CDR2 YSLEER. Trimming shortened V by 3 bases and J by 0 bases, and 9 bases separated the two germline ends. In nucleotides, the CDR3 is TGCGCCAGCAGCCAGAGCCCTAACTCCTACAATGAGCAGTTCTTC. This encodes CASSQSPNSYNEQFF.

V is TRBV11-2 and J is TRBJ1-2; 7 bases agree with TRBD1. J lost 2 bases, V lost 5 bases, and 17 bases had no gene match. The germline V gene has CDR1 SGHAT and CDR2 FQNNGV. The CDR3 contains 18 residues. The CDR3 DNA reads TGTGCCAGCAGCCAGAATATTGGAGCCGGGACAGAGAACTATGGCTACACCTTC. This sequence encodes CASSQNIGAGTENYGYTF. Full variable domain (rest looked up from reference TRBV11-2 and TRBJ1-2): EAGVAQSPRYKIIEKRQSVAFWCNPISGHATLYWYQQILGQGPKLLIQFQNNGVVDDSQLPKDRFSAERLKGVDSTLKIQPAKLEDSAVYLCASSQNIGAGTENYGYTFGSGTRLTVV.

This clonotype was counted a few times. The rearrangement joins TRBV7-3 to TRBJ2-3, with D possibly being TRBD2 (6 bases). The CDR3 sequence is 17 residues long. With 4 bases removed from V and 3 bases from J, the gap between germline ends came to 20 bases. CDR1 and CDR2 from the germline V gene are SGHTA and FQGTGA. The CDR3 bases are TGTGCCAGCAGCTCCGGGGGTGGTTCTCTAGTTACAGATACGCAGTATTTT. Translated: CASSSGGGSLVTDTQYF.

This clonotype showed up many times. The rearrangement links TRBV24-1 to TRBJ1-5; D is ambiguous. This CDR3 is 10 amino acids long. Germline CDR1 and CDR2: KGHDR and SFDVKD. Deletions cut 9 bases from V and 8 bases from J, with 7 bases between. CDR3 amino acids: CATGRKPQHF. The CDR3 DNA sequence: TGTGCCACCGGAAGAAAGCCCCAGCATTTT.

There are a few counts of this clonotype. The chain combines TRBV10-3 with TRBJ1-4; 8 bases line up with TRBD1. CDR1 and CDR2 from the germline V gene are ENHRY and SYGVKD. J lost 7 bases, V lost 3 bases, and 7 bases had no gene match. The CDR3 totals 15 residues. The CDR3 loop reads CAISEVQGGFEKLFF. The CDR3 DNA follows: TGTGCCATCAGTGAAGTACAGGGGGGTTTTGAAAAACTGTTTTTT.

This sequence joins TRBV11-2 and TRBJ2-3, with unresolved D. The CDR3 loop spans 15 amino acids. Per the germline V gene, CDR1 is SGHAT and CDR2 is FQNNGV. V dropped 5 bases and J dropped 4 bases, with 16 bases sitting between them. CDR3 protein: CASSPIQRLADTQYF. The CDR3 DNA reads TGTGCCAGCAGCCCGATTCAACGGTTGGCAGATACGCAGTATTTT.

This clonotype was detected only a few times. This chain uses TRBV6-1 with TRBJ2-2; D tentatively fits TRBD1 or TRBD2 (5 bases each). The CDR3 is 19 amino acids. The germline V and J ends were trimmed by 4 bases and 0 bases, with 21 bases remaining between them. Germline assignment: CDR1 MNHNS and CDR2 SASEGT. This CDR3 reads CASSATPFGGSANTGELFF. The CDR3 DNA is TGTGCCAGCAGTGCAACGCCTTTTGGGGGTTCAGCGAACACCGGGGAGCTGTTTTTT.

The chain uses TRBV4-3 and TRBJ1-5; D is perhaps TRBD1 (5 bases). The CDR3 sequence is 15 residues long. CDR1 and CDR2 from the germline V gene are LGHNA and YSLEER. Trimming took off 2 bases at V and 5 bases at J, with 13 bases between the two ends. CDR3 protein: CASSQTPGLDQPQHF. CDR3 nucleotides: TGCGCCAGCAGCCAAACCCCGGGACTAGATCAGCCCCAGCATTTT.

Only a few counts were recorded for this clonotype. The J gene is TRBJ2-7, the V gene TRBV18; D is undetermined. V lost 1 base, J lost 1 base, and 5 bases lay in between. The length of the CDR3 is 13 residues. In germline, CDR1 is KGHSH, CDR2 LQKENI. The CDR3 DNA reads as TGTGCCAGCTCACCACAACATTCCTACGAGCAGTACTTC. The encoded protein is CASSPQHSYEQYF. Full variable domain (remainder filled in from reference TRBV18 and TRBJ2-7): NAGVMQNPRHLVRRRGQEARLRCSPMKGHSHVYWYRQLPEEGLKFMVYLQKENIIDESGMPKERFSAEFPKEGPSILRIQQVVRGDSAAYFCASSPQHSYEQYFGPGTRLTVT.

This clonotype has at least ten counts. This chain uses TRBV5-1 with TRBJ2-3; TRBD1 matches 7 bases. The germline gives CDR1 SGHRS, CDR2 YFSETQ. This CDR3 contains 15 residues. V was pared by 3 bases and J by 4 bases, with 8 bases of the junction left unmatched. CDR3 amino acids: CASSSTTGTADTQYF. The CDR3 DNA is TGCGCCAGCAGCTCCACGACAGGGACGGCAGATACGCAGTATTTT. The whole variable domain, filled in from reference TRBV5-1 and TRBJ2-3, reads KAGVTQTPRYLIKTRGQQVTLSCSPISGHRSVSWYQQTPGQGLQFLFEYFSETQRNKGNFPGRFSGRQFSNSRSEMNVSTLELGDSALYLCASSSTTGTADTQYFGPGTRLTVL.

Regarding this clonotype: The conserved closing phenylalanine or tryptophan is absent in this CDR3, likely reflecting a read error. It is unclear where the CDR3 begins or ends on the DNA, so no DNA is shown, and the CDR3 is as TCRdb lists it. The V gene is TRBV6-1, the J gene TRBJ1-4; the table's D call of TRBD1 was not tested on the DNA. Germline V lookup: CDR1 MNHNS, CDR2 SASEGT. The CDR3 is made up of 14 amino acids, end residues included. CDR3 region: CASSHSATIPGQGI.

The CDR3: CASSIDTRQYF. The CDR3 DNA sequence: TGTGCCAGCAGCATAGATACGAGGCAGTACTTC. The J gene is TRBJ2-7, the V gene TRBV12-3 or TRBV12-4; the D is unclear. The CDR3 consists of 11 residues. Trimming left V 6 bases short and J 9 bases short, with 12 bases between.

J is TRBJ2-1 and V is TRBV7-9; perhaps TRBD2 as D (5 bases). The germline V gene has CDR1 SEHNR and CDR2 FQNEAQ (reference sequence). V was pared by 3 bases and J by 0 bases, with 9 bases between. This CDR3 has 15 residues. The CDR3: CASSFRGLSYNEQFF. DNA for the CDR3: TGTGCCAGCAGCTTCAGAGGACTCTCCTACAATGAGCAGTTCTTC. Full variable domain (missing parts from reference TRBV7-9 and TRBJ2-1): DTGVSQNPRHKITKRGQNVTFRCDPISEHNRLYWYRQTLGQGPEFLTYFQNEAQLEKSRLLSDRFSAERPKGSFSTLEIQRTEQGDSAMYLCASSFRGLSYNEQFFGPGTRLTVL.

Only a few counts were recorded for this clonotype. At one boundary the junction diverges from the germline segment, which might be a read error. The rearrangement joins TRBV7-7 to TRBJ2-5; D ambiguous. Looked up from germline, CDR1 is SSHAT and CDR2 is FNYEAQ (reference sequence). The CDR3 extends over 14 amino acids. The CDR3 nucleotides read TGTGCTAGCAGCCTAGGTGTTCCCCCAGAGACCCAGTACTTC. It yields the protein CASSLGVPPETQYF.

The chain has TRBV4-3 and TRBJ2-1, with TRBD2 matching 7 bases. Looked up from germline, CDR1 is LGHNA and CDR2 is YSLEER. V lost 4 bases, J lost 2 bases, and 5 bases stayed unmatched. CDR3 length: 15 amino acids. In nucleotides, the CDR3 is TGCGCCAGCAGCCCTGGGAGGGCCCCCTACAATGAGCAGTTCTTC. This codes for CASSPGRAPYNEQFF.

This clonotype appeared many times. Here the CDR3 DNA reads TGCGCCAGCAGCCAAGAGCCCCGGACCAGCTCCTACAATGAGCAGTTCTTC. Its protein is CASSQEPRTSSYNEQFF. J is TRBJ2-1 and V is TRBV4-3; D ambiguous. The V end was cut by 0 bases, the J end by 0 bases, with 12 bases between. The germline CDR1 and CDR2 sequences are LGHNA and YSLEER. This CDR3 has 17 amino acids.

The chain links TRBV12-3 or TRBV12-4 to TRBJ2-7; D not resolved. The germline V and J ends were trimmed by 6 bases and 7 bases, with 10 bases remaining between them. The CDR3 is made up of 11 amino acids. This chain's CDR3 is CASSYAGEQYF. The DNA for the CDR3 is TGTGCCAGCAGCTACGCCGGGGAGCAGTACTTC.

In its sample, this clonotype was seen a few times. V is TRBV6-5 and J is TRBJ2-5, with 14 bases identical to TRBD2. V trimming: 0 bases; J trimming: 5 bases; junction bases outside the gene matches: 8. The CDR3 has 18 amino acids. Germline V gives CDR1 MNHEY, CDR2 SVGAGI. The CDR3: CASSYSTSGRAPRETQYF. Here the CDR3 DNA reads TGTGCCAGCAGTTACTCGACTAGCGGGAGGGCCCCCAGGGAGACCCAGTACTTC.

This clonotype has more than one count but fewer than ten. This chain links TRBV27 with TRBJ2-2; unclear D gene. The CDR3 is made up of 13 amino acids. Germline V gives CDR1 MNHEY, CDR2 SMNVEV (reference sequence). Trimming removed 4 bases from V and 6 bases from J, with 9 bases in between. CDR3: CASSSNPAGELFF. The CDR3 DNA sequence: TGTGCCAGCAGTTCCAACCCGGCCGGGGAGCTGTTTTTT.

This clonotype was seen many times. The genes are TRBV29-1 and TRBJ1-1; D perhaps matches TRBD1 (6 bases). Trimming shortened V by 2 bases and J by 0 bases, and 10 bases separated the two germline ends. Germline-derived CDR1 and CDR2 are SQVTM and ANQGSEA. The CDR3 is made up of 14 amino acids. The CDR3 DNA follows: TGCAGCGTTGAAAGGGGGGGAGTGAACACTGAAGCTTTCTTT. The encoded protein is CSVERGGVNTEAFF.

The V gene is TRBV4-2, the J gene TRBJ2-1; D is perhaps TRBD2 (5 bases). Per the germline V gene, CDR1 is LGHNA and CDR2 is YNFKEQ. The CDR3 is 15 amino acids. The V gene lost 0 bases and the J gene lost 8 bases, with 14 bases spanning the gap. This CDR3 is CASSQDTSKGDEQFF. DNA of the CDR3: TGTGCCAGCAGCCAAGATACTAGTAAGGGAGATGAGCAGTTCTTC.

The J gene is TRBJ1-6, the V gene TRBV6-1; D perhaps matches TRBD1 (5 bases). The V end was cut by 1 base, the J end by 10 bases, with 8 bases between. This CDR3 region has 13 residues. In germline, CDR1 is MNHNS, CDR2 SASEGT. The CDR3 loop is CASSEGDLSPLHF. The CDR3 region has the DNA TGTGCCAGCAGTGAAGGGGACTTATCACCCCTCCACTTT.

The V and J genes are TRBV20-1 and TRBJ2-7; D may be TRBD2 (6 bases). V was shortened by 3 bases and J by 1 base, with 10 bases between the two germline ends. Germline assignment: CDR1 DFQATT and CDR2 SNEGSKA (reference sequence). The CDR3 runs 13 residues. In DNA form, the CDR3 reads TGCAGTGCTAGTGGCGGGAAATCCTACGAGCAGTACTTC. Its translation: CSASGGKSYEQYF.

This clonotype appeared many times. The chain combines TRBV5-1 with TRBJ1-1, with TRBD1 matching over 7 bases. The CDR3 is made up of 16 amino acids. The germline V gene has CDR1 SGHRS and CDR2 YFSETQ. The ends lost 4 bases at V and 0 bases at J; junction bases unmatched: 9. The CDR3 loop is CASSMTGLLMNTEAFF. The CDR3 region has the DNA TGCGCCAGCAGCATGACAGGGCTACTCATGAACACTGAAGCTTTCTTT.

The V and J genes are TRBV20-1 and TRBJ1-2; tentative D call: TRBD1 (5 bases). Germline assignment: CDR1 DFQATT and CDR2 SNEGSKA (reference sequence). The length of the CDR3 is 14 residues. The V end lost 6 bases, the J end lost 10 bases, and 24 bases lay between the germline ends. The CDR3 nucleotides are TGCAGTGCCTCGCCCCTGGCGGGGGTTCAAGTCTACACCTTC. Its translation: CSASPLAGVQVYTF.

This clonotype was recorded many times. Compared with germline, one end of the junction differs, possibly owing to a read error. The rearrangement uses TRBV28 and TRBJ1-6; D unresolved. Germline V lookup: CDR1 MDHEN, CDR2 SYDVKM. The CDR3 sequence is 12 residues long. The CDR3 reads CASSSDRVGIYF. DNA for the CDR3: TGTGCCAGCAGTTCTGATCGTGTCGGAATTTACTTT.

The J gene is TRBJ2-1, the V gene TRBV29-1; no definite D call. Trimming cost V 3 bases and J 10 bases, with 10 bases left between them. Germline CDR1 is SQVTM and CDR2 is ANQGSEA. The CDR3 runs 11 residues. In nucleotides, the CDR3 is TGCAGCGTTGAGCGCTCCTGGGAGCAGTTCTTC. Protein sequence: CSVERSWEQFF.